This T cell receptor (beta chain) was captured in a study of blood T cells in healthy people across ages (dated by TCRdb to about 2015). Turning to the overall study: In model experiments, template switching captured roughly one uniquely barcoded TCR beta cDNA molecule for every two T cells. Using the same blood draw, the study looked at two additional independent replicas of 1 million unique cDNA reads for two donors, one aged 18 to 29 and the other aged 80 or older. Using deep sequencing normalized with unique cDNA molecular identifiers, the study measured how TCR beta repertoire diversity changes with age. Four age groups were formed from the donors: young (average roughly 15 years), middle-aged (approximately 39), aged (around 68) and long-lived (roughly 81). Study-level results and caveats: Compared with the aged group, the long-lived group had more naive CD4+ T cells, fewer expanded clones and increased TCR diversity, suggesting age selection. Observed TCR beta diversity per million T cells fell roughly linearly with age, and a significant reduction was already apparent by age around 40. Estimates of total diversity from one million sequenced T cells were regarded as lower bounds and underestimates. Bulk unsorted PBMC profiling prevented conclusive comparison of naive and antigen-experienced compartments. The percentage of naive T cells measured by flow cytometry correlated strongly with observed TCR beta diversity. Donor CMV infection status was unknown, potentially confounding age-related changes in expanded clonotypes.

The donors were roughly 38 Caucasian individuals from Russia, aged roughly 6 to 90 years, who were systemically healthy. About 9.1 milliliters of peripheral blood were collected from each donor into EDTA-treated Vacutainer tubes. Ficoll-Paque density-gradient centrifugation was used to isolate PBMCs, with at least 7 million obtained per sample. Total RNA was extracted from PBMCs with Trizol reagent, with at least 6 micrograms obtained per sample. For every donor, an aliquot of PBMCs went through flow cytometry to measure the percentages of naive CD45RAhigh/CD27high T cells. Libraries came from 5' RACE. The data were produced on an Illumina HiSeq 2500. A second PCR of roughly 7 to 12 cycles was run with a J-beta primer mix and a sample-barcoded 5' primer. Each TCR beta cDNA molecule received a unique molecular identifier from a template-switch 5' adaptor carrying 12 random nucleotides. Each sample yielded at least 2.5 million CDR3-containing paired-end reads. First-strand cDNA was synthesized from all RNA with the Mint cDNA synthesis kit, primed by a TRBC-specific oligonucleotide. After uracil-DNA glycosylase treatment, a first 18-cycle PCR used universal primers M1SS and BC2_uni_R on all cDNA. The original methods were these. For normalization, 1 million high-quality reads were randomly selected from each sample, with every read carrying a distinct molecular identifier. Reads with shared molecular identifiers were discarded instead of being binned into consensus sequences. CDR3 identification, clonotype clustering and error correction used MiTCR with a Q25 quality threshold and the strictest error-elimination algorithm. Lower-bound total TCR beta diversity was estimated with a nonparametric unseen species model using Euler transformation. In-frame beta chains were kept once TCRdb had trimmed the public reads at Q25 with fastp and called clones with MiXCR. Each CDR3 protein gets just one entry, which takes the most common genes and DNA from the rows behind it. TCRdb, rather than the study authors, made the V and J calls. The sample profile shows around 1,000,000 distinct CDR3 sequences; less than 25% of them were found once. 0.65% to 0.75% of the sample rests with the top ten.

Ten or more counts support this clonotype. The antigen it recognizes is unknown. Qualities for individual bases were not recorded, and no much larger clone is one base off. Separately, the same data were catalogued under a study of T cells of mothers and their children. As that second paper reports: The donors were nine systemically healthy Caucasian individuals, made up of three mothers and their six children. cDNA synthesis consumed the entire amount of extracted RNA, loaded at around 1.4 ug RNA in each 15 ul reaction. In the second PCR, sample barcodes and 2-4 random nucleotides were introduced via the M1S primer. Over 9.5 million TCR beta CDR3 reads were obtained for each mother, and some 3.1 million reads were obtained for each child. Thymic selection similarly shapes TCR recombination output in related and unrelated pairs, with minor effect from inherited differences. Normalized repertoire overlap in related mother-child pairs was always slightly higher than in unrelated mother-child pairs, but the difference was never significant. With a sensitivity of approximately 93 clones per million clonotypes, no persistent microchimeric T cell clones were detected. Deep NGS was used in the study to compare the TCR beta repertoires of mothers and children and to look for features that separate related mother-child pairs from unrelated individuals. On average, the children were roughly 11 +/- 4 years old, while the mothers were 40 +/- 4 years old. After adapter ligation with NEBNext reagents, the libraries were sequenced on Illumina HiSeq 2000 with 100+100 nt paired-end reads. To avoid cross-contamination, the mother libraries and the child libraries were prepared a month apart and sequenced in separate runs. Between roughly 450,000 and 2,000,000 distinct TCR beta clonotypes were identified per donor. Naive TCR beta clonotypes were estimated from low-frequency clonotypes matched to each donor's FACS-determined naive share, without sorting.

This clonotype was obtained from a girl aged 2 to 10 in good health. Specimen: blood.

This receptor has the CDR3 CASSYSQSYEQYF. The nucleotide sequence reads as follows: TGTGCCAGCAGTTACTCCCAGTCCTACGAGCAGTACTTC. The chain is encoded by TRBV6-5 joined to TRBJ2-7, with the D gene not clear enough to name. V was cut back by 0 bases and J by 1 base, leaving a gap of 4 bases between them. The CDR1 and CDR2 encoded by the germline V gene are MNHEY and SVGAGI. From cysteine to phenylalanine, the CDR3 is 13 amino acids long. Just CDR3 DNA is preserved here, 39 bases in frame from base 1.